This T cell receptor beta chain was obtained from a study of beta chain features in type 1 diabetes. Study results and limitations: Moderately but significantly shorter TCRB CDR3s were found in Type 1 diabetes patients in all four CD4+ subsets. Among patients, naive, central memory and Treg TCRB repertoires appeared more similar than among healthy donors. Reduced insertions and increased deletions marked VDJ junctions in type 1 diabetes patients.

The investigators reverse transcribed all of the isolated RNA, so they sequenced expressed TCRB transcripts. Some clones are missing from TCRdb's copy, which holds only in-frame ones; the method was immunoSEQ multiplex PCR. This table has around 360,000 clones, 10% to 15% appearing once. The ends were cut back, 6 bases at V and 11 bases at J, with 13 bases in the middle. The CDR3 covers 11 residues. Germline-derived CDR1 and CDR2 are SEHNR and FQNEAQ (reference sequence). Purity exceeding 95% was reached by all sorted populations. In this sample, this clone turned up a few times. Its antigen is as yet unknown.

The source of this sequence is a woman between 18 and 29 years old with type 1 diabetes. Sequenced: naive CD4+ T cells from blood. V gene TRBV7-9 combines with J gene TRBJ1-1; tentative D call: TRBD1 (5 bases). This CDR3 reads CASSGGKEAFF. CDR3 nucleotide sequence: TGTGCCAGCAGTGGGGGGAAAGAGGCTTTCTTT.